A selection of T cell receptor beta chains follows, all from one sample in a study of shared clonotypes between healthy human individuals. Libraries were prepared by immunoSEQ multiplex PCR; TCRdb keeps only in-frame clonotypes and omits some of them. The table records 2 million to 2.5 million clones, roughly 92% of them present only once. Sequenced: naive CD4+ T cells from PBMCs. The receptors here all came from a man younger than 35 in good health. Some clones in this sample may be carry-over from other donors' samples. CDR3s include the opening cysteine and the closing phenylalanine or tryptophan. The order of the fields is V gene, J gene, D gene, clone size, CDR3 protein, CDR3 DNA. The D gene is left open where the match is weak. The size of a clone is reported for some rows only, either as once, few or many, or as a class for expanded clones.

>TRBV14|TRBJ2-5|TRBD1|-
CASSQSSLAGGLETQYF
TGTGCCAGCAGCCAAAGCTCATTGGCAGGGGGCCTGGAGACCCAGTACTTC
>TRBV23-1|TRBJ2-1|-|-
CASSRYNEQFF
TGCGCCAGCAGTCGTTACAATGAGCAGTTCTTC
>TRBV25-1|TRBJ2-7|-|-
CASSDYRIYEQYF
TGTGCCAGCAGTGATTATCGGATCTACGAGCAGTACTTC
>TRBV18|TRBJ1-5|-|-
CASSPVQGNQPQHF
TGTGCCAGCTCACCCGTACAAGGCAATCAGCCCCAGCATTTT
>TRBV28|TRBJ2-3|-|-
CASSPLTDGYSTDTQYF
TGTGCCAGCAGTCCTCTCACGGACGGTTACAGCACAGATACGCAGTATTTT
>TRBV5-4|TRBJ1-3|TRBD1|-
CASSRDREDGNTIYF
TGTGCCAGCAGCCGGGACAGAGAAGACGGAAACACCATATATTTT
>TRBV7-2|TRBJ2-1|-|-
CASTSSGNTRDEQFF
TGTGCCAGCACCTCGTCGGGAAATACGCGAGATGAGCAGTTCTTC
>TRBV28|TRBJ2-1|-|-
CASSRPNRRGNEQFF
TGTGCCAGCAGCCGTCCAAACAGGAGAGGCAATGAGCAGTTCTTC
>TRBV19|TRBJ1-1|-|-
CASSSLRLARVGTEAFF
TGTGCCAGTAGTAGCCTTCGGCTGGCTCGAGTGGGCACTGAAGCTTTCTTT
>TRBV20-1|TRBJ1-2|-|-
CSASASYGYTF
TGCAGTGCTAGCGCAAGCTATGGCTACACCTTC
>TRBV11-2|TRBJ1-1|-|-
CATRWGNTEAFF
TGTGCCACCCGATGGGGAAACACTGAAGCTTTCTTT
>TRBV7-2|TRBJ2-1|TRBD2|-
CASIVGLAAYNEQFF
TGTGCCAGCATTGTCGGACTAGCGGCCTACAATGAGCAGTTCTTC
>TRBV14|TRBJ1-5|-|-
CASSQDLTPKSNQPQHF
TGTGCCAGCAGCCAAGATCTAACACCTAAGAGCAATCAGCCCCAGCATTTT
>TRBV15|TRBJ2-3|TRBD1|-
CATSVGQGFDTQYF
TGTGCCACCAGCGTGGGACAGGGTTTTGATACGCAGTATTTT
>TRBV5-1|TRBJ2-7|TRBD1|-
CASSGRTGSSYEQYF
TGCGCCAGCAGCGGCCGGACAGGGAGCTCCTACGAGCAGTACTTC
>TRBV6-5|TRBJ1-1|-|-
CASRRGEGEAFF
TGTGCCAGCCGCCGGGGGGAGGGTGAAGCTTTCTTT
>TRBV9|TRBJ1-2|-|-
CASSVEVGRKSYGYTF
TGTGCCAGCAGCGTAGAGGTCGGGCGGAAAAGCTATGGCTACACCTTC
>TRBV28|TRBJ1-1|TRBD1|-
CASSATGAQGTEAFF
TGTGCCAGCAGTGCGACAGGGGCCCAGGGCACTGAAGCTTTCTTT
>TRBV14|TRBJ2-7|-|once
CASRSGWVNEQYF
TGTGCCAGCAGATCGGGGTGGGTAAACGAGCAGTACTTC
>TRBV6-5|TRBJ2-7|-|-
CASSYSSRASYEQYF
TGTGCCAGCAGTTACTCGAGCAGGGCAAGCTACGAGCAGTACTTC
>TRBV5-4|TRBJ1-4|-|few
CASSLKTETEKLFF
TGTGCCAGCAGCCTAAAGACAGAAACGGAAAAACTGTTTTTT
>TRBV5-1|TRBJ2-5|TRBD2|-
CASSLWLGSGETQYF
TGCGCCAGCAGCTTGTGGCTGGGTAGCGGGGAGACCCAGTACTTC
>TRBV5-1|TRBJ2-3|TRBD2|-
CASSSGTSGYTDTQYF
TGCGCCAGCAGCTCCGGGACTAGCGGCTACACAGATACGCAGTATTTT
>TRBV5-4|TRBJ2-1|TRBD2|-
CASSLQLAGNEQFF
TGTGCCAGCAGCTTGCAACTAGCGGGAAATGAGCAGTTCTTC
>TRBV10-3|TRBJ2-4|-|-
CAISVVVQTSQNIQYF
TGTGCCATCAGTGTGGTTGTACAGACCTCCCAAAACATTCAGTACTTC
>TRBV7-9|TRBJ1-5|TRBD1|few
CASSLGGGGNQPQHF
TGTGCCAGCAGCTTAGGAGGGGGCGGCAATCAGCCCCAGCATTTT
>TRBV2|TRBJ2-5|TRBD2|-
CASILRRLAGGEETQYF
TGTGCCAGCATCCTACGACGGCTAGCGGGAGGCGAGGAGACCCAGTACTTC
>TRBV27|TRBJ2-6|TRBD1|-
CASKRPGQGATGANVLTF
TGTGCCAGCAAACGGCCGGGACAGGGGGCAACTGGGGCCAACGTCCTGACTTTC
>TRBV11-3|TRBJ1-1|-|-
CASSFLAGSRSFF
TGTGCCAGCAGCTTCTTGGCAGGGAGTAGGTCTTTCTTT
>TRBV4-3|TRBJ2-3|-|-
CASSQDRDYYTDTQYF
TGCGCCAGCAGCCAAGATCGTGATTATTACACAGATACGCAGTATTTT
>TRBV20-1|TRBJ2-5|-|-
CSARRQQTQYF
TGCAGTGCTAGGAGACAGCAGACCCAGTACTTC
>TRBV27|TRBJ2-5|-|-
CASRREQTQYF
TGTGCCAGCCGACGGGAACAGACCCAGTACTTC
>TRBV7-6|TRBJ2-3|TRBD1|-
CASSLGTGLTDTQYF
TGTGCCAGCAGCTTAGGGACAGGCCTCACAGATACGCAGTATTTT
>TRBV7-3|TRBJ1-3|-|-
CASSLTPGSGNTIYF
TGTGCCAGCAGCTTAACGCCAGGGTCAGGAAACACCATATATTTT
>TRBV7-2|TRBJ2-1|-|-
CASSLARSQTEQFF
TGTGCCAGCAGCTTAGCAAGGTCGCAGACCGAGCAGTTCTTC
>TRBV5-6|TRBJ1-5|-|-
CASSLAGGGNQPQHF
TGTGCCAGCAGCTTGGCCGGGGGGGGCAATCAGCCCCAGCATTTT
>TRBV4-1|TRBJ2-7|TRBD1|once
CASSPGTGMGEQYF
TGCGCCAGCAGCCCAGGGACAGGGATGGGCGAGCAGTACTTC
>TRBV19|TRBJ2-2|-|-
CASRTQFGGELFF
TGTGCCAGTAGGACCCAGTTTGGCGGGGAGCTGTTTTTT
>TRBV6-1|TRBJ1-2|-|-
CASIGEGGYTF
TGTGCCAGCATCGGGGAAGGAGGCTACACCTTC
>TRBV7-2|TRBJ1-1|-|-
CASSLLSREDYEAFF
TGTGCCAGCAGCTTATTGAGTAGGGAAGATTATGAAGCTTTCTTT
>TRBV15|TRBJ1-2|-|-
CATSRGGETYGYTF
TGTGCCACCAGCAGAGGAGGGGAGACCTATGGCTACACCTTC
>TRBV6-6|TRBJ2-7|-|-
CASKLGHRYEQYF
TGTGCCAGCAAGTTAGGACATCGCTACGAGCAGTACTTC